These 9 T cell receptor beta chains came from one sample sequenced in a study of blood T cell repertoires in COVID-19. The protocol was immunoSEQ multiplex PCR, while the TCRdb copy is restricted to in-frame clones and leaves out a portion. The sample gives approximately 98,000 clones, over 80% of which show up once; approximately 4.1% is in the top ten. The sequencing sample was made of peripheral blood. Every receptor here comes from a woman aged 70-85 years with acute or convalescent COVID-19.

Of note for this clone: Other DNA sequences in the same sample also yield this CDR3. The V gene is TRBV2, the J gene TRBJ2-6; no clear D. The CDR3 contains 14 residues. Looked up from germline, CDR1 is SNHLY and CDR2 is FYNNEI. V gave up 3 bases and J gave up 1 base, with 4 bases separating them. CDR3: CASSDRSGANVLTF. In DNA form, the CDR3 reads TGTGCCAGCAGTGATCGGTCTGGGGCCAACGTCCTGACTTTC.

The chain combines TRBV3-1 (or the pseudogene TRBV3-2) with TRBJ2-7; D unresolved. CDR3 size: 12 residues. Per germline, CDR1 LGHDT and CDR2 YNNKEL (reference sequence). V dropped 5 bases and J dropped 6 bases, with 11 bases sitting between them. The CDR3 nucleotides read TGTGCCAGCAGCAATGAGGCCGCCGAGCAGTACGTC. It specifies CASSNEAAEQYV.

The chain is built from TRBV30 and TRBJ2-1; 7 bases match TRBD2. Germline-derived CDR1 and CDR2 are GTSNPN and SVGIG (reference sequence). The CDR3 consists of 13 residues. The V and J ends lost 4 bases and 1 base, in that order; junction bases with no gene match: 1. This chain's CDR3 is CAWTAGSYNEQFF. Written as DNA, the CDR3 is TGTGCCTGGACAGCGGGATCCTACAATGAGCAGTTCTTC.

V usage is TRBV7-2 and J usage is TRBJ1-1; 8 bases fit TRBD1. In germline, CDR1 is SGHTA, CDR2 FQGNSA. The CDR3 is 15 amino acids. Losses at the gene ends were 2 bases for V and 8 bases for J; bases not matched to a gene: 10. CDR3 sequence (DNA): TGTGCCAGCAGCTTAAGGCCACGAGGACAGGGAGAAGCTTTCTTT. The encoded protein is CASSLRPRGQGEAFF.

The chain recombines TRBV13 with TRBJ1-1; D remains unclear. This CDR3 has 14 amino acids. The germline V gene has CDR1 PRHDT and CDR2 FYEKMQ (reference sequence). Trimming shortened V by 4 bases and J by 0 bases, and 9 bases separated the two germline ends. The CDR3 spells CASSSSRVNTEAFF. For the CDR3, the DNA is TGTGCCAGCAGCTCTTCGCGAGTGAACACTGAAGCTTTCTTT.

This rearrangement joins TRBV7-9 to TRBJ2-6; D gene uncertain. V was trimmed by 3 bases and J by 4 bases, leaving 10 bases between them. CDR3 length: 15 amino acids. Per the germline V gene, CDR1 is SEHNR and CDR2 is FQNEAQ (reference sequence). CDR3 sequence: CASSFDFFGANVLTF. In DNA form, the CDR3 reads TGTGCCAGCAGCTTCGACTTTTTCGGGGCCAACGTCCTGACTTTC.

Here the CDR3 reads CASSQDQSSGRADTQYF. Written as DNA, the CDR3 is TGTGCCAGCAGCCAAGATCAGAGTAGCGGGAGGGCGGATACGCAGTATTTT. The gene calls are TRBV3-1 (or the pseudogene TRBV3-2) and TRBJ2-3; the match to TRBD2 covers 11 bases. The germline V gene encodes CDR1 LGHDT and CDR2 YNNKEL (reference sequence). This CDR3 has 17 amino acids. Trimming at V came to 0 bases and at J to 6 bases, leaving 8 bases not matched to a gene.

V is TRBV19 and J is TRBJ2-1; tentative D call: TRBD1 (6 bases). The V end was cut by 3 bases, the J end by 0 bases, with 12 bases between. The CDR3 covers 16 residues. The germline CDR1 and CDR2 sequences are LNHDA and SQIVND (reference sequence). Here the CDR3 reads CASSIFGQSSYNEQFF. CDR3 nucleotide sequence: TGTGCCAGTAGTATCTTCGGACAGAGCTCCTACAATGAGCAGTTCTTC.

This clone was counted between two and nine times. The CDR3, as DNA: TGTGCCAGCAGCCAAACCGGGACAGGGAATTCACCCCTCCACTTT. Its protein is CASSQTGTGNSPLHF. J is TRBJ1-6 and V is TRBV7-2; TRBD1 agrees at 9 bases. CDR3 length: 15 residues. V dropped 5 bases and J dropped 7; count of bases not matched to a gene: 6. Germline values: CDR1 SGHTA, CDR2 FQGNSA.